This TCR beta chain was sequenced in a study of PD-L1 blockade in urothelial cancer. Generated by immunoSEQ multiplex PCR, the TCRdb table keeps only in-frame clones and is missing some. The data contain 38,000 or so clones, roughly 85% of them seen just once; the ten biggest clones take up about 2.5%. The time point denotes: peripheral blood 6 weeks after treatment start. Locally advanced or metastatic urothelial carcinoma was present in patients. This specimen consisted of PBMCs, obtained around atezolizumab (anti-PD-L1) treatment. This clonotype was sampled from a man between 65 and 79 years old with urothelial cancer.

The CDR3 nucleotides are TGTGCCAGTAGTCCCGGAGTCTCTAGCACAGATACGCAGTATTTT. Residues: CASSPGVSSTDTQYF. The V and J genes are TRBV19 and TRBJ2-3; D is unclear. The CDR3 extends over 15 amino acids. With 5 bases removed from V and 0 bases from J, the gap between germline ends came to 12 bases. Germline V lookup: CDR1 LNHDA, CDR2 SQIVND (reference sequence).